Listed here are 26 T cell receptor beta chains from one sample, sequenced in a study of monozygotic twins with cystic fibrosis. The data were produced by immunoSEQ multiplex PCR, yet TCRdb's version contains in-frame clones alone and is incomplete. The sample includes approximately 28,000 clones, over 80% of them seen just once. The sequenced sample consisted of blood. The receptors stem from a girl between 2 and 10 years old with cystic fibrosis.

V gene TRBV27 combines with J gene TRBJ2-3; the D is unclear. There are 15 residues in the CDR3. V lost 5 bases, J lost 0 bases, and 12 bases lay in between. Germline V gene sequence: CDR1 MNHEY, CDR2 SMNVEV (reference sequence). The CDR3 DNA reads TGTGCCAGCAGTGCTAGACAACAAAGCACAGATACGCAGTATTTT. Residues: CASSARQQSTDTQYF.

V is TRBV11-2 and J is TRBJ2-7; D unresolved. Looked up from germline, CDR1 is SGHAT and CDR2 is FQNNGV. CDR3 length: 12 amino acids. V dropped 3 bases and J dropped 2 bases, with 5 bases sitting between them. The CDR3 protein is CASSFQTYEQYF. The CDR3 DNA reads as TGTGCCAGCAGCTTCCAGACCTACGAGCAGTACTTC.

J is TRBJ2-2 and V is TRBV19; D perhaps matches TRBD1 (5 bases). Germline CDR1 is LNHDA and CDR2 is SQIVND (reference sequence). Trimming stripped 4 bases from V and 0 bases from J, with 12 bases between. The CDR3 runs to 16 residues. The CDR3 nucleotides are TGTGCCAGTAGTACCCAGACAGTTTCGAACACCGGGGAGCTGTTTTTT. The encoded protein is CASSTQTVSNTGELFF.

CDR3 region: CASSLVRDRREQYF. The CDR3, as DNA: TGTGCCAGCAGCTTAGTACGGGATAGAAGGGAGCAGTACTTC. The chain links TRBV5-6 to TRBJ2-7, with a tentative D call TRBD2 (5 bases). V lost 2 bases and J lost 7, with 16 bases in between. The germline V gene has CDR1 SGHDT and CDR2 YYEEEE. This CDR3 region has 14 residues. Filled out from reference TRBV5-6 and TRBJ2-7, the complete variable domain reads DAGVTQSPTHLIKTRGQQVTLRCSPKSGHDTVSWYQQALGQGPQFIFQYYEEEERQRGNFPDRFSGHQFPNYSSELNVNALLLGDSALYLCASSLVRDRREQYFGPGTRLTVT.

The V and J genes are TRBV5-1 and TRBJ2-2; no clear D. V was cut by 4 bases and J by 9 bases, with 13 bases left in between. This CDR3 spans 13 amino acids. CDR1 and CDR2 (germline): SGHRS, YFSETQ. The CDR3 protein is CASSLNTERELFF. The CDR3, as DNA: TGCGCCAGCAGCCTCAATACAGAACGGGAGCTGTTTTTT.

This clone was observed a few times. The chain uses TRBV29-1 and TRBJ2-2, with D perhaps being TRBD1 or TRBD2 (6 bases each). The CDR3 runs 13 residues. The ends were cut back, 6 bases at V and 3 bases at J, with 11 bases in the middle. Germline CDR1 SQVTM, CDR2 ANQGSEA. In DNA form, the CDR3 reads TGCAGCGTCGAGGGGGACTACACCGGGGAGCTGTTTTTT. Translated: CSVEGDYTGELFF.

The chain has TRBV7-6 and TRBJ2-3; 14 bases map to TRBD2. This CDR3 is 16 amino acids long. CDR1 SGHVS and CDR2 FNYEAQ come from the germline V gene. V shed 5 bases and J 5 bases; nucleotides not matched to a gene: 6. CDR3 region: CASSPGTSGSIDTQYF. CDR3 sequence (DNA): TGTGCCAGCAGCCCAGGGACTAGCGGGAGTATAGATACGCAGTATTTT.

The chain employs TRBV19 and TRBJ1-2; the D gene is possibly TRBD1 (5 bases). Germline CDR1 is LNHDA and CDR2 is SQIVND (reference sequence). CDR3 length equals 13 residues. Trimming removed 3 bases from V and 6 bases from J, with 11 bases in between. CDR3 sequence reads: CASSIGRGDGYTF. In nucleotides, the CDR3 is TGTGCCAGTAGTATCGGACGGGGCGATGGCTACACCTTC.

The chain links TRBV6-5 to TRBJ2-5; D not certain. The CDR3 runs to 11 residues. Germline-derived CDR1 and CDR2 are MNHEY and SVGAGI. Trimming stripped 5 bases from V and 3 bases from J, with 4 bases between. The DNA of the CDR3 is TGTGCCAGCAGTAGAGAAGAGACCCAGTACTTC. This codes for CASSREETQYF.

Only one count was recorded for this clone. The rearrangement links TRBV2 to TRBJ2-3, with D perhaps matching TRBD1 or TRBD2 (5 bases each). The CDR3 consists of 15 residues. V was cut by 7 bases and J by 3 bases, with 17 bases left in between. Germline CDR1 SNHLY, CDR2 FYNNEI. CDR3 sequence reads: CASILGELSTDTQYF. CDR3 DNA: TGTGCCAGCATCTTGGGGGAGTTAAGTACAGATACGCAGTATTTT.

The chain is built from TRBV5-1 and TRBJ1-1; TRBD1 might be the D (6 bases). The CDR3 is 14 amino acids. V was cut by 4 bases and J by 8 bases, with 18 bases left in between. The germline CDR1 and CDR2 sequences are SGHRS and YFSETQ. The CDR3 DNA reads TGCGCCAGCAGCCCCTGGACAGATCGGCCCGAAGCTTTCTTT. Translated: CASSPWTDRPEAFF.

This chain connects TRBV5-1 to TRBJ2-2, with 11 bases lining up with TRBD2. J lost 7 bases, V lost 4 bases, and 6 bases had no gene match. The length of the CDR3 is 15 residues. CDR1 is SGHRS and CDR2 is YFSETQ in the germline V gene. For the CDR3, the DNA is TGCGCCAGCAGCAGGACTAGCGGGTCCCACGGGGAGCTGTTTTTT. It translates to CASSRTSGSHGELFF. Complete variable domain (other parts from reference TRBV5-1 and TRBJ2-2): KAGVTQTPRYLIKTRGQQVTLSCSPISGHRSVSWYQQTPGQGLQFLFEYFSETQRNKGNFPGRFSGRQFSNSRSEMNVSTLELGDSALYLCASSRTSGSHGELFFGEGSRLTVL.

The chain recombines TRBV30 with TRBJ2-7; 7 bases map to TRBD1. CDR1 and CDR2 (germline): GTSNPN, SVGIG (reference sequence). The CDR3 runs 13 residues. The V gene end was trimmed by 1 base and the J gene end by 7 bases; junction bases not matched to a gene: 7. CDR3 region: CAWSGRQGWEQYF. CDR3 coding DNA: TGTGCCTGGAGTGGTCGACAGGGATGGGAGCAGTACTTC.

The CDR3 DNA reads TGCGCCAGCAGCCGGACCCCGGGACAGGGGGCAAGTAACACCGGGGAGCTGTTTTTT. Amino acids: CASSRTPGQGASNTGELFF. This chain uses TRBV4-1 with TRBJ2-2; 12 nucleotides agree with TRBD1. The CDR3 covers 19 residues. Germline trimming cut 4 bases from V and 2 bases from J; bases unmatched to any gene: 11. Germline V CDR1 and CDR2: MGHRA, YSYEKL.

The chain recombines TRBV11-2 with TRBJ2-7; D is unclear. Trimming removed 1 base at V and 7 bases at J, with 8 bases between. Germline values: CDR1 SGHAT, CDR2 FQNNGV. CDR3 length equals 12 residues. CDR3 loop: CASSLGRSEQYF. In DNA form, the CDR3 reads TGTGCCAGCAGCTTAGGCAGGTCTGAGCAGTACTTC.

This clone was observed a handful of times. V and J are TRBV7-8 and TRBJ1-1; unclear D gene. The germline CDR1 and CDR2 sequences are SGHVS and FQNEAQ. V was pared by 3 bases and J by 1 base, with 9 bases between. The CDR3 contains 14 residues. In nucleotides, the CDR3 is TGTGCCAGCAGCTTGTGGGTAACGAACACTGAAGCTTTCTTT. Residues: CASSLWVTNTEAFF.

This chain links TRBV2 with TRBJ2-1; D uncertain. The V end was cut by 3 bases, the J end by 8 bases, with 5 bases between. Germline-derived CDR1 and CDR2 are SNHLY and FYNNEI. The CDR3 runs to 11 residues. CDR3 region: CASSEGYEQFF. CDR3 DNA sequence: TGTGCCAGCAGTGAGGGCTATGAGCAGTTCTTC.

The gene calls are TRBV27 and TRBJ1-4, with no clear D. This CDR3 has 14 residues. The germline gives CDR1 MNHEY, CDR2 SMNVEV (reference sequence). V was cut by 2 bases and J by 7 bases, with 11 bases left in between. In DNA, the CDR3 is TGTGCCAGCAGTTTAATACCACTGGGTGAAAAACTGTTTTTT. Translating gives CASSLIPLGEKLFF.

The CDR3 sequence: CASSYEGLAISYEQYF. CDR3 nucleotide sequence: TGTGCCAGCAGCTATGAGGGATTAGCGATTTCCTACGAGCAGTACTTC. The rearrangement joins TRBV5-6 to TRBJ2-7; D possibly corresponds to TRBD2 (5 bases). Germline V gene lookup returns CDR1 SGHDT and CDR2 YYEEEE. Trimming pared 3 bases from V and 1 base from J, leaving 17 bases between. This CDR3 is built from 16 residues. Based on the CDR3 plus reference TRBV5-6 and TRBJ2-7, the full variable domain is DAGVTQSPTHLIKTRGQQVTLRCSPKSGHDTVSWYQQALGQGPQFIFQYYEEEERQRGNFPDRFSGHQFPNYSSELNVNALLLGDSALYLCASSYEGLAISYEQYFGPGTRLTVT.

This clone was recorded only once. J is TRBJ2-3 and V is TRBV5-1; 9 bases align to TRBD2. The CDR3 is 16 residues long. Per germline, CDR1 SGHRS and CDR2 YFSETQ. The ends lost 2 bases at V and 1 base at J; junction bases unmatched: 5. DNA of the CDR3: TGCGCCAGCAGCTTATTTAGCGGGAGCGGCACAGATACGCAGTATTTT. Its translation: CASSLFSGSGTDTQYF.

DNA for the CDR3: TGTGCCAGCGGAGACAATGAGCAGTTCTTC. Amino acid sequence: CASGDNEQFF. The gene calls are TRBV7-9 and TRBJ2-1; D gene ambiguous. CDR3 length: 10 amino acids. Trimming removed 8 bases at V and 5 bases at J, with 4 bases between. CDR1 SEHNR and CDR2 FQNEAQ come from the germline V gene (reference sequence).

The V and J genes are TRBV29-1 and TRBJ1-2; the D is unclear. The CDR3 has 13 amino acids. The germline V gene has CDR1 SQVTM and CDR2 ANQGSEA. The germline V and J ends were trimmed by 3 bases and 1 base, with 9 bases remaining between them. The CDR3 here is CSVETLINYGYTF. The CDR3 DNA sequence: TGCAGCGTTGAGACCTTGATTAACTATGGCTACACCTTC.

As DNA, the CDR3 is TGTGCCAGCAGTGAAAGAAAGGGACTCAAATTAGATACGCAGTATTTT. Encoded protein: CASSERKGLKLDTQYF. The rearrangement joins TRBV2 to TRBJ2-3, with D maybe TRBD2 (6 bases). The CDR3 covers 16 residues. CDR1 SNHLY and CDR2 FYNNEI come from the germline V gene. The ends were cut back, 2 bases at V and 5 bases at J, with 17 bases in the middle. Using reference TRBV2 and TRBJ2-3 for the parts outside the CDR3, the full variable domain is EPEVTQTPSHQVTQMGQEVILRCVPISNHLYFYWYRQILGQKVEFLVSFYNNEISEKSEIFDDQFSVERPDGSNFTLKIRSTKLEDSAMYFCASSERKGLKLDTQYFGPGTRLTVL.

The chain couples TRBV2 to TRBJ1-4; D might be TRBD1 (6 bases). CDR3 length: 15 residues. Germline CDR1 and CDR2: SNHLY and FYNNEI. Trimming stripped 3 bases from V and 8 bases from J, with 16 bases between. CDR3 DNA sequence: TGTGCCAGCAGTGATCTACGGGGGGCGGGAGAAAAACTGTTTTTT. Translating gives CASSDLRGAGEKLFF.

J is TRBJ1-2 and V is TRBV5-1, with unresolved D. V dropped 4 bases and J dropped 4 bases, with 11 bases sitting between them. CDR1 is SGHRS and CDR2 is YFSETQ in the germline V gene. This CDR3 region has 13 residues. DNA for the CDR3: TGCGCCAGCAGCACCGCGCAAGCCTATGGCTACACCTTC. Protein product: CASSTAQAYGYTF.

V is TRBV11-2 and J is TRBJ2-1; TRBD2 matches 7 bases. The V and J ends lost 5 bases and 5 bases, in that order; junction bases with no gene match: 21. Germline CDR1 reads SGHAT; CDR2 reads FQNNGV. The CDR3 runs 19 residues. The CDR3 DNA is TGTGCCAGCAGCATAAATGGTCTCTGGGCGGGAGAATTGAACAATGAGCAGTTCTTC. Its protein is CASSINGLWAGELNNEQFF.